This T cell receptor (beta chain) was sequenced for a study of molecular identifiers for immune sequencing clone quantification. Points from the study as a whole: Spiked TCR RNA from one Jurkat cell reportedly showed up when mixed among approximately 990,000 naive cells.

Previously described methods and listed TCR primers were used for bulk TCR libraries. TCRdb redid the calling of the PCR reads with MiXCR, one entry per CDR3 protein. The sample records some 650,000 distinct CDR3 sequences, about 20% being singletons. Trimming pared 5 bases from V and 2 bases from J, leaving 7 bases between. Germline CDR1 reads SGDLS; CDR2 reads YYNGEE. The CDR3 loop spans 13 amino acids. A CD8+CD4-CCR7+CD45RA+ gate was used to sort naive CD8 T cells. This clonotype was counted only a few times. No antigen is known for it. The chain has TRBV9 and TRBJ2-2; D is unclear. The origin of this receptor is a human donor in good health. Some libraries in this study had Jurkat cell RNA spiked in. The source material was naive CD8+ T cells from blood, with Jurkat cell RNA spiked in. Subset in this sample: FACS-sorted CD8+CD4-CCR7+CD45RA+ naive T cells. CDR3 nucleotide sequence: TGTGCCAGCAGTAGGGTAAACACCGGGGAGCTGTTTTTT. The encoded protein is CASSRVNTGELFF.